The clone carrying this T cell receptor (beta chain) was counted a few times. The sample is drawn from a study of vaccination and CD4 T cells after COVID-19. Study-level information: Six men and four women formed the convalescents, two being Hispanic.

TCRdb called the PCR reads again in MiXCR, with one record for every CDR3 protein. The profile shows about 15,000 distinct CDR3 sequences, roughly two thirds of them singletons. The TCR comes from a human donor who had recovered from COVID-19. Sample: CD4+ T cells from blood, taken after SARS-CoV-2 vaccination.

CDR3 sequence: CSATHARGNSPLHF. CDR3 nucleotide sequence: TGCAGTGCTACCCACGCCCGGGGTAATTCACCCCTCCACTTT. This sequence joins TRBV20-1 and TRBJ1-6; D uncertain. The germline V and J ends were trimmed by 4 bases and 6 bases, with 13 bases remaining between them. The CDR3 is 14 residues long. Germline V gene data show CDR1 as DFQATT and CDR2 as SNEGSKA (reference sequence).